The rows below give T cell receptor beta chains drawn from one sample of a study of glioma-infiltrating T cells after dendritic cell vaccination. Assay: immunoSEQ multiplex PCR; the TCRdb copy retains only in-frame clones and omits some. The repertoire holds roughly 100,000 clones, with 90% as singletons. Sequences were derived from blood, sampled after dendritic cell vaccination. The receptors stem from a human donor with glioblastoma. Each CDR3 is given with its conserved first and last residue. A D gene is named only where the DNA matches it firmly.

TRBV11-3,TRBJ1-1,TRBD1,TGTGCCAGCAGCCCGCGGACAGGGATCCGCACTGAAGCTTTCTTT,CASSPRTGIRTEAFF
TRBV30,TRBJ1-4,TRBD1,TGTGCCTGGACGTCTCGGGGGACAGTCGGTGAAAAACTGTTTTTT,CAWTSRGTVGEKLFF
TRBV5-1,TRBJ1-5,NA,TGCGCCAGCAGCTATGGAGACAATCAGCCCCAGCATTTT,CASSYGDNQPQHF
TRBV6-1,TRBJ2-1,TRBD2,TGTGCCAGCAGTGAAGCTCAGCGGGGGGGTCTGAGTGAGCAGTTCTTC,CASSEAQRGGLSEQFF
TRBV6-6,TRBJ2-7,NA,TGTGCCAGCACGAGAGGTCAACGCGAGCAGTACTTC,CASTRGQREQYF
TRBV30,TRBJ2-3,TRBD1,TGTGCCTGGGTAGATACAGGGGGCACAGATACGCAGTATTTT,CAWVDTGGTDTQYF
TRBV7-8,TRBJ1-5,NA,TGTGCCAGCAGCTTAGTCCCCCGAGGGAATAGCAATCAGCCCCAGCATTTT,CASSLVPRGNSNQPQHF
TRBV6-1,TRBJ1-5,NA,TGTGCCAGCAGTGAGGGGGCTGGCAATCAGCCCCAGCATTTT,CASSEGAGNQPQHF
TRBV9,TRBJ2-5,NA,TGTGCCAGCAGCCCTTCTTCAGGGTGGGAGACCCAGTACTTC,CASSPSSGWETQYF
TRBV27,TRBJ2-7,NA,TGTGCCAGCAGCACCGGGTCAGCCATCTCCTACGAGCAGTACTTC,CASSTGSAISYEQYF